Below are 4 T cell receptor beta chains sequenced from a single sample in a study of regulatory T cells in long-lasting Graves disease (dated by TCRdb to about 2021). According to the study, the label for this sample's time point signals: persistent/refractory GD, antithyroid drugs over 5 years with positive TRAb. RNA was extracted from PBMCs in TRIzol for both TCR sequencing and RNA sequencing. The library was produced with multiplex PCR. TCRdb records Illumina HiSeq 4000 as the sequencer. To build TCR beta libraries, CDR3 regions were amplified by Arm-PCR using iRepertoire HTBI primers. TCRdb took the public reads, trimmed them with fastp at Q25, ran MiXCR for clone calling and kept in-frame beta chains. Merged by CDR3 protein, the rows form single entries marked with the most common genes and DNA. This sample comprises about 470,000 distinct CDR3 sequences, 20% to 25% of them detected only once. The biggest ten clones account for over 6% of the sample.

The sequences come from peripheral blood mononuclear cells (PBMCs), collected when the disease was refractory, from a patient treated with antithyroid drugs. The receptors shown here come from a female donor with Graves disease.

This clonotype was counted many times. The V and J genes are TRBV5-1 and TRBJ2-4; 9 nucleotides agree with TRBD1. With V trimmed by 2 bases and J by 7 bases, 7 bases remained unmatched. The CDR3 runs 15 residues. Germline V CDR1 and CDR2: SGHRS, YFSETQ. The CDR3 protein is CASSFDGQGKNIQYF. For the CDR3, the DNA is TGCGCCAGCAGCTTTGACGGACAGGGGAAGAACATTCAGTACTTC. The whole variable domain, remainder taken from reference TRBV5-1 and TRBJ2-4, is KAGVTQTPRYLIKTRGQQVTLSCSPISGHRSVSWYQQTPGQGLQFLFEYFSETQRNKGNFPGRFSGRQFSNSRSEMNVSTLELGDSALYLCASSFDGQGKNIQYFGAGTRLSVL.

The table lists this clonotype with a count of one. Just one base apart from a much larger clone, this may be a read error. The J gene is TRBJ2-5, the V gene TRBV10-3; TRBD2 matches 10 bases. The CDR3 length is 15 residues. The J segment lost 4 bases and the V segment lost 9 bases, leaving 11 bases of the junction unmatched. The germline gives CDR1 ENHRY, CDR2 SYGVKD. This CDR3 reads CAMSSSGGGAETQYF. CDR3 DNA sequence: TGTGCCATGTCCTCAAGCGGGGGGGGCGCAGAGACCCAGTACTTC.

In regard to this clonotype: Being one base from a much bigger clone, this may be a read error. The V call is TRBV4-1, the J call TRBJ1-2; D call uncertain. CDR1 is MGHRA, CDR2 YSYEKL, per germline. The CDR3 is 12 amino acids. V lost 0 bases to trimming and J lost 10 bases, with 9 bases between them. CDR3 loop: CASSQDLEDYTF. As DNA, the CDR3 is TGCGCCAGCAGCCAAGATCTCGAAGACTACACCTTC.

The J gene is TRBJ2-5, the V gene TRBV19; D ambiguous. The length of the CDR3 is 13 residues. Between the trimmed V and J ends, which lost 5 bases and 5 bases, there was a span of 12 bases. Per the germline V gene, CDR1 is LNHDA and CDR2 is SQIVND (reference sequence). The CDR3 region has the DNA TGTGCCAGTAGTGCAGGCCAATTGGAGACCCAGTACTTC. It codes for CASSAGQLETQYF.